This T cell receptor beta chain was identified in a study of shared clonotypes between healthy human individuals. General study findings and limits: Genetic and exposure-history diversity was limited by the few donors.

A word on this clone: Its specificity is not known.

The assay was immunoSEQ multiplex PCR, and TCRdb's table has in-frame clones only and misses some. Of 2 million to 2.5 million clones in the sample, about 90% were seen once. Germline V gene data show CDR1 as SEHNR and CDR2 as FQNEAQ (reference sequence). The length of the CDR3 is 16 residues. The V segment lost 5 bases and the J segment 3 bases; nucleotides outside the gene matches: 9. The clonotype originates from a man between 18 and 35 years old in good health. Some clones in this sample may be carry-over from other donors' samples. This chain uses TRBV7-9 with TRBJ2-7; TRBD2 aligns across 11 bases. Sequencing used naive CD4+ T cells from PBMCs. Documented subset: CD45RA+ positively selected. DNA for the CDR3: TGTGCCAGCAGCCATCCTACTAGCGGGAGACTCTACGAGCAGTACTTC. It translates to CASSHPTSGRLYEQYF. The variable domain in full, completed from reference TRBV7-9 and TRBJ2-7, reads DTGVSQNPRHKITKRGQNVTFRCDPISEHNRLYWYRQTLGQGPEFLTYFQNEAQLEKSRLLSDRFSAERPKGSFSTLEIQRTEQGDSAMYLCASSHPTSGRLYEQYFGPGTRLTVT.